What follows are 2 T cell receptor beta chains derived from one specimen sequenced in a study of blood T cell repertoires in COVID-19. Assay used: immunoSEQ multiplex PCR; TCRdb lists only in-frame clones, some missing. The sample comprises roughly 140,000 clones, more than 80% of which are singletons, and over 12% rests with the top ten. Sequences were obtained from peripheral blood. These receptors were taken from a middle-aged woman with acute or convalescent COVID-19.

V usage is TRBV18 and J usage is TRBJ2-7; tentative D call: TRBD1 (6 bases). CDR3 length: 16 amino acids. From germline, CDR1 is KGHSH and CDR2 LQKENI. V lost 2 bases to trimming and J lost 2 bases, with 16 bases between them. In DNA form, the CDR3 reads TGTGCCAGCTCACCAAACATCGAGGGGGTCCCCTACGAGCAGTACTTC. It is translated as CASSPNIEGVPYEQYF.

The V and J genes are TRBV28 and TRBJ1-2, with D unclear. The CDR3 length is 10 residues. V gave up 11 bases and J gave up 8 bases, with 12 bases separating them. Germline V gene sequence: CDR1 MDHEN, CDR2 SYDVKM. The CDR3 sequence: CARLKRGYTF. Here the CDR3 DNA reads TGTGCCCGGTTAAAAAGAGGCTACACCTTC.